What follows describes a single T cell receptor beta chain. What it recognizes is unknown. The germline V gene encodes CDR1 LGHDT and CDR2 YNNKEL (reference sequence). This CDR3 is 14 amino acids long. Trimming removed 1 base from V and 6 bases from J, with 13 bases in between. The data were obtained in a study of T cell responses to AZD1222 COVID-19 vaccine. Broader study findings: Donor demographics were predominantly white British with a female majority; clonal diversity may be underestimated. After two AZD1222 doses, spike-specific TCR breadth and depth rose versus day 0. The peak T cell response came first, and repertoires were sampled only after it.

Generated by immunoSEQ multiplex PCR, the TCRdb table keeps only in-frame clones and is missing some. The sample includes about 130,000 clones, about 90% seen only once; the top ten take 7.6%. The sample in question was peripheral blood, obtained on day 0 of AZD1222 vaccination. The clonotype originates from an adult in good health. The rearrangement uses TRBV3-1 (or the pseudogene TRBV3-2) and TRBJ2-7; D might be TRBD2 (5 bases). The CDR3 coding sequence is TGTGCCAGCAGCCAAGTTGAGGGATCGGGCGAGCAGTACTTC. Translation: CASSQVEGSGEQYF.